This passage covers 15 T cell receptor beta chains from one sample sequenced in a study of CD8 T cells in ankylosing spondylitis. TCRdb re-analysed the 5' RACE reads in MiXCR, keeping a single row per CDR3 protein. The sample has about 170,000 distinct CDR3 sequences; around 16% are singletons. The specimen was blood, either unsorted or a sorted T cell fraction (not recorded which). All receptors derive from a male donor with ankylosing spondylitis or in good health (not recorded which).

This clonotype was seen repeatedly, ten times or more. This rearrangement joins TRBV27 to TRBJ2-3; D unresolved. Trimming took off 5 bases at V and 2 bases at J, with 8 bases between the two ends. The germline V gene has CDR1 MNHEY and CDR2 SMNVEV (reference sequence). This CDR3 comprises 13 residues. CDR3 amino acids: CASSTTHTDTQYF. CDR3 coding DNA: TGTGCCAGCAGTACCACTCACACAGATACGCAGTATTTT.

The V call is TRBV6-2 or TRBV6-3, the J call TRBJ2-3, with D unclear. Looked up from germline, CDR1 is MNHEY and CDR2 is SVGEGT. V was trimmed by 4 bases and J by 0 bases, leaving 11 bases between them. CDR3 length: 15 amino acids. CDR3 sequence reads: CASSSVASSTDTQYF. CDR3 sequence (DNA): TGTGCCAGCAGTTCAGTTGCGTCTAGCACAGATACGCAGTATTTT.

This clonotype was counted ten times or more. The CDR3 sequence: CASSIGDRETNGYTF. The CDR3 DNA sequence: TGCGCCAGCAGTATAGGGGACAGGGAAACGAATGGCTACACCTTC. The chain links TRBV5-1 to TRBJ1-2, with 9 nucleotides matching TRBD1. CDR3 length equals 15 residues. Trimming took 5 bases from V and 6 from J; bases not matched to a gene: 11. Per the germline V gene, CDR1 is SGHRS and CDR2 is YFSETQ.

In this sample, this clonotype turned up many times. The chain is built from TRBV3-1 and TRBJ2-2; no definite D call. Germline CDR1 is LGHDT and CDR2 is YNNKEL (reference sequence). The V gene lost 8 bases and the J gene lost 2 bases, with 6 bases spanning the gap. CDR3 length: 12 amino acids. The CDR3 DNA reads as TGTGCCAGCGTCGGAAACACCGGGGAGCTGTTTTTT. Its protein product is CASVGNTGELFF.

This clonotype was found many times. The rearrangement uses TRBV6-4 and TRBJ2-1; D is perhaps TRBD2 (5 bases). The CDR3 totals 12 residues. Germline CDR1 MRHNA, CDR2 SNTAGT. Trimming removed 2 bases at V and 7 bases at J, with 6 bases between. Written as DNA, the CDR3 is TGTGCCAGCAGTGACCGGAGGAATGAGCAGTTCTTC. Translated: CASSDRRNEQFF.

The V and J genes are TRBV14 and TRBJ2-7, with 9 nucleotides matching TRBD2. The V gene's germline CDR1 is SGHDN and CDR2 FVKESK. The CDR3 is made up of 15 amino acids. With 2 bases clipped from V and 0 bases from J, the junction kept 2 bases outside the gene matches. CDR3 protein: CASSQLAGSSYEQYF. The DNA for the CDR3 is TGTGCCAGCAGCCAACTAGCGGGAAGCTCCTACGAGCAGTACTTC.

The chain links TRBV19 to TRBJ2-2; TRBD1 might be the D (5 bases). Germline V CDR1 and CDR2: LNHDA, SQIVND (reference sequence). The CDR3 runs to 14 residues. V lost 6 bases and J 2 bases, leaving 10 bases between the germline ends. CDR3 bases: TGTGCCAGTAGACGACAGACTAACACCGGGGAGCTGTTTTTT. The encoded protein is CASRRQTNTGELFF.

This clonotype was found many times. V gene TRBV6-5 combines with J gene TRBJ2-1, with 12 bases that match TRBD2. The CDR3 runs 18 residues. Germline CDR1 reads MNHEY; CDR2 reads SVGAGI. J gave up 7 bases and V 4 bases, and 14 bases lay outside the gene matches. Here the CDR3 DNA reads TGTGCCAGCAGTTCGTATCAGGAGACTAGCGGGAGTACGAATGAGCAGTTCTTC. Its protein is CASSSYQETSGSTNEQFF.

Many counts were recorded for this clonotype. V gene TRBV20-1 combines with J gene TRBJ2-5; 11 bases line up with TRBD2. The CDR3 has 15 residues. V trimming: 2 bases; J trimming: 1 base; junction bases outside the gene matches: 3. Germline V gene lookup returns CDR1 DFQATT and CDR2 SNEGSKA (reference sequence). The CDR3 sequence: CSARMLAGGQETQYF. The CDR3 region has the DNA TGCAGTGCTAGAATGCTAGCGGGAGGCCAAGAGACCCAGTACTTC.

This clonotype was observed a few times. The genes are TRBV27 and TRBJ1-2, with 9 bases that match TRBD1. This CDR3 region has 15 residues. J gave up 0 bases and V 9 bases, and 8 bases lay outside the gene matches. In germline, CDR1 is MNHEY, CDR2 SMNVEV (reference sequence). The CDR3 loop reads CASTNRGRANYGYTF. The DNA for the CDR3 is TGTGCCAGTACTAACAGGGGGCGAGCTAACTATGGCTACACCTTC.

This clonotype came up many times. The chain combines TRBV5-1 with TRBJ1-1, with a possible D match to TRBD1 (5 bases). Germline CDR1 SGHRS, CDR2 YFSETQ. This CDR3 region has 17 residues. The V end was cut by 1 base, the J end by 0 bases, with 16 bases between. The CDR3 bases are TGCGCCAGCAGCTTGTTAATGTCCGGGGGGTTGAACACTGAAGCTTTCTTT. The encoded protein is CASSLLMSGGLNTEAFF.

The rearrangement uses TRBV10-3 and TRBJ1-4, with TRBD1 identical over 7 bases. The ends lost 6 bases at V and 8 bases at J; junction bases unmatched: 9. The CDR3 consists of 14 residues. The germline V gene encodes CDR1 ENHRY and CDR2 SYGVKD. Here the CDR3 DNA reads TGTGCCATCAGCATCGACAGGGTGAACGAAAAACTGTTTTTT. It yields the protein CAISIDRVNEKLFF.

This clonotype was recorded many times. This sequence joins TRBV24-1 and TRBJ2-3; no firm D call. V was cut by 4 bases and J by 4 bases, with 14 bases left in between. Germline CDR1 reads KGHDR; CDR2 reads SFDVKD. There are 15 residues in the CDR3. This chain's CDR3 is CATSEGISPADTQYF. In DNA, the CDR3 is TGTGCCACCAGTGAAGGGATCTCACCGGCAGATACGCAGTATTTT.

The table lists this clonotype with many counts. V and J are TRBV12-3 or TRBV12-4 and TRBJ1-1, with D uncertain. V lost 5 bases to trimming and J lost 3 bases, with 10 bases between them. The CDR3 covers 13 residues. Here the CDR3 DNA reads TGTGCCAGCAGTCGCCCTGCTGACACTGAAGCTTTCTTT. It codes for CASSRPADTEAFF.

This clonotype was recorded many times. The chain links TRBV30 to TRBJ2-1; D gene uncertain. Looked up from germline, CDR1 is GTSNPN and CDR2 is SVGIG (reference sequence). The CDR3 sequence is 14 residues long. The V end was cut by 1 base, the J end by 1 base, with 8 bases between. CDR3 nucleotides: TGTGCCTGGAGTGGAGAGCGATCCTACAATGAGCAGTTCTTC. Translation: CAWSGERSYNEQFF.